One and the same sample provided the 4 T cell receptor beta chains below, sequenced in a study of T-cell reconstitution after alpha-beta-depleted transplantation in children. This sample's TCRbeta library carried unique molecular identifier barcodes. TCRdb recomputed calls from the PCR reads with MiXCR, one row per CDR3 protein. This sample has about 440,000 distinct CDR3 sequences, with 43% found just once. The sequenced sample was PBMCs, obtained before TCRalphabeta/CD19-depleted stem cell transplant. Receptors originate from a girl aged 2 to 9 with aplastic anemia, due to receive a stem cell transplant.

The sample holds a few counts of this clonotype. V usage is TRBV28 and J usage is TRBJ2-7; 7 bases line up with TRBD1. CDR1 and CDR2 from the germline V gene are MDHEN and SYDVKM. The length of the CDR3 is 14 residues. With V trimmed by 8 bases and J by 2 bases, 9 bases remained unmatched. CDR3 sequence: CASGYRGGTYEQYF. CDR3 DNA sequence: TGTGCCAGCGGGTACCGAGGGGGCACCTACGAGCAGTACTTC.

The table lists this clonotype with many counts. The rearrangement joins TRBV6-1 to TRBJ2-1; D may be TRBD2 (6 bases). Germline CDR1 is MNHNS and CDR2 is SASEGT. Trimming pared 7 bases from V and 7 bases from J, leaving 26 bases between. The CDR3 is 17 residues long. CDR3 loop: CASISHPLAEGRNEQFF. DNA of the CDR3: TGTGCCAGCATCTCACACCCCTTAGCGGAGGGCAGGAATGAGCAGTTCTTC.

This clonotype was seen a single time. The chain combines TRBV29-1 with TRBJ2-7, with D possibly TRBD1 on 6 matching bases. The CDR3 runs 11 residues. Germline V gives CDR1 SQVTM, CDR2 ANQGSEA. Between the trimmed V and J ends, which lost 7 bases and 3 bases, there was a span of 10 bases. This CDR3 reads CSAEGHYEQYF. The CDR3, as DNA: TGCAGCGCCGAGGGACACTACGAGCAGTACTTC.

This chain uses TRBV28 with TRBJ2-7; tentative D call: TRBD1 (5 bases). There are 13 residues in the CDR3. Germline V gives CDR1 MDHEN, CDR2 SYDVKM. V lost 2 bases, J lost 4 bases, and 9 bases lay in between. This chain's CDR3 is CASSLLTAYEQYF. The CDR3 bases are TGTGCCAGCAGTTTACTGACAGCTTACGAGCAGTACTTC.